This TCR beta chain was obtained from a study of identical twins. This clonotype appeared many times. The antigen remains unidentified. Whole-study results and caveats: The study reached conclusions through statistical analysis that was cross-sectional, not following the same donors.

TCRdb fed the 5' RACE reads into MiXCR, producing one record per CDR3 protein. The sample has about 500,000 distinct CDR3 sequences, approximately 15% seen once. This sample was also put to use in a study of yellow fever vaccine responses in identical twins.

The sequenced sample consisted of CD4+ T cells sorted from blood. The source is a woman between 18 and 29 years old in good health.

The CDR3 sequence: CASSKPGQGVCLTYEQYF. The CDR3 bases are TGTGCCAGCAGCAAGCCGGGACAGGGGGTTTGTTTGACCTACGAGCAGTACTTC. The chain employs TRBV21-1 and TRBJ2-7; TRBD1 reflects the table's D call only, with no check against the DNA. TRBV21-1 is flagged as a pseudogene. The CDR3 sequence is 18 residues long.